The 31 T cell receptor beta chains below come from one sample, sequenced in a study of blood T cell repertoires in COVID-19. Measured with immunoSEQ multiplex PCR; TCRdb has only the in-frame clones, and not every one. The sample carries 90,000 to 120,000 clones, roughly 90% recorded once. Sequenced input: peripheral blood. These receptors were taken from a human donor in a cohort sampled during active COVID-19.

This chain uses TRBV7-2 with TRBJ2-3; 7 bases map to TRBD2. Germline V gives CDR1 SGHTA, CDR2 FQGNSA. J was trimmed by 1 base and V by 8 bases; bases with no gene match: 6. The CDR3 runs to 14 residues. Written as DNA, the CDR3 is TGTGCCAGCGGCCCCACTAGCGGCACAGATACGCAGTATTTT. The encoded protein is CASGPTSGTDTQYF. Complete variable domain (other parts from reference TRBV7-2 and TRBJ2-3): GAGVSQSPSNKVTEKGKDVELRCDPISGHTALYWYRQSLGQGLEFLIYFQGNSAPDKSGLPSDRFSAERTGGSVSTLTIQRTQQEDSAVYLCASGPTSGTDTQYFGPGTRLTVL.

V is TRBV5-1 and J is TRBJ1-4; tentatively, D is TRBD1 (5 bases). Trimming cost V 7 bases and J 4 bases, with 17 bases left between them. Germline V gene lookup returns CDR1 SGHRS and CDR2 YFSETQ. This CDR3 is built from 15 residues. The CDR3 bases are TGCGCCAGCCGGGAGCCGGGACGGATTAATGAAAAACTGTTTTTT. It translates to CASREPGRINEKLFF.

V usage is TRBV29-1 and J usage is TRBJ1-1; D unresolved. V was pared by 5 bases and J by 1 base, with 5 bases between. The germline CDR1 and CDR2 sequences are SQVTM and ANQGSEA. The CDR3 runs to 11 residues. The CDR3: CSVPSNTEAFF. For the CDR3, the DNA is TGCAGCGTTCCCTCGAACACTGAAGCTTTCTTT.

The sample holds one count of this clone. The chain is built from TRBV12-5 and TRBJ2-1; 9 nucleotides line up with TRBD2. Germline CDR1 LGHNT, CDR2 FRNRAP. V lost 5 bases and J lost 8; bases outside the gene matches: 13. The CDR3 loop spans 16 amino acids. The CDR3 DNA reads TGTGCTAGTGGTCCCGGGGGACTAGCAGGGTTGCATGAGCAGTTCTTC. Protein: CASGPGGLAGLHEQFF.

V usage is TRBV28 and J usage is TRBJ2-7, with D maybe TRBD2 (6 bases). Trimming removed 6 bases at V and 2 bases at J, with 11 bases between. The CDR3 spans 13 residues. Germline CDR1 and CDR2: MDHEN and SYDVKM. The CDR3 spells CASSPPGAYEQYF. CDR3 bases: TGTGCCAGCAGCCCCCCGGGGGCCTACGAGCAGTACTTC. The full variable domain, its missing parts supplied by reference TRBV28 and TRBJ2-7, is DVKVTQSSRYLVKRTGEKVFLECVQDMDHENMFWYRQDPGLGLRLIYFSYDVKMKEKGDIPEGYSVSREKKERFSLILESASTNQTSMYLCASSPPGAYEQYFGPGTRLTVT.

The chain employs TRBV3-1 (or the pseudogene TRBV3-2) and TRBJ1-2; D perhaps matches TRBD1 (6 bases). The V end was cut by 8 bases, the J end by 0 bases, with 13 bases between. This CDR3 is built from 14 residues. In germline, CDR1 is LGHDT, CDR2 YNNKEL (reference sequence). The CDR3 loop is CASRRKGANYGYTF. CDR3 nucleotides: TGTGCCAGCCGGCGTAAGGGGGCTAACTATGGCTACACCTTC.

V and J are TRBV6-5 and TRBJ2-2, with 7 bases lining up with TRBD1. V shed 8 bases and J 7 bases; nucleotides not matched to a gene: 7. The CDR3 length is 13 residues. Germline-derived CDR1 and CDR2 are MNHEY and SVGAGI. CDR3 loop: CASGLQGNGELFF. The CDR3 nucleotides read TGTGCCAGCGGATTACAGGGGAACGGGGAGCTGTTTTTT.

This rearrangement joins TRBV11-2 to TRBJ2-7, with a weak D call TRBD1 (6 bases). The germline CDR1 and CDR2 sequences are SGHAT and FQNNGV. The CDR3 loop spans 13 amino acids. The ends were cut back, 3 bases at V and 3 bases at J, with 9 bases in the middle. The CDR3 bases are TGTGCCAGCAGCTTTACACAGGGCTACGAGCAGTACTTC. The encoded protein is CASSFTQGYEQYF.

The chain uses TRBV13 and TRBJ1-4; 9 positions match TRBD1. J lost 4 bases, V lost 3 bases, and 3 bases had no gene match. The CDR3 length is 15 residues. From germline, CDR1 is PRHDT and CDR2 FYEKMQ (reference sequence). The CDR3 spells CASSFRDRDNEKLFF. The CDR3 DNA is TGTGCCAGCAGCTTCCGGGACAGGGATAATGAAAAACTGTTTTTT.

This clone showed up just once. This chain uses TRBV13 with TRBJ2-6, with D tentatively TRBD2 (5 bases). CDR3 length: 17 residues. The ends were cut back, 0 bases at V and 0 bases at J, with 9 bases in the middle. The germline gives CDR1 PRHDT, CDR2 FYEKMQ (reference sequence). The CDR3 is CASSLGPSRSGANVLTF. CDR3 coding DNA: TGTGCCAGCAGCTTAGGCCCTAGCCGCTCTGGGGCCAACGTCCTGACTTTC.

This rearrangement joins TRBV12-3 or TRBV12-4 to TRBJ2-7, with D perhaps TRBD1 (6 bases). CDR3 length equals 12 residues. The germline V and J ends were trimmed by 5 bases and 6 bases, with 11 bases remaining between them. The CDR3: CASSPDRLEQYF. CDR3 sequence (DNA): TGTGCCAGCAGTCCCGACAGGCTCGAGCAGTACTTC.

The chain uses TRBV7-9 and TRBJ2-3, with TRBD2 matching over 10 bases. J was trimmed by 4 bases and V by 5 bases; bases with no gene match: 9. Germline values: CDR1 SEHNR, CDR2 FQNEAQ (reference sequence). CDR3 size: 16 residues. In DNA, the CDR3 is TGTGCCAGCAGCGGGGGTCCTAGCGGGAGCGCAGATACGCAGTATTTT. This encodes CASSGGPSGSADTQYF. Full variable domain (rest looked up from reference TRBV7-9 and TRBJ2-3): DTGVSQNPRHKITKRGQNVTFRCDPISEHNRLYWYRQTLGQGPEFLTYFQNEAQLEKSRLLSDRFSAERPKGSFSTLEIQRTEQGDSAMYLCASSGGPSGSADTQYFGPGTRLTVL.

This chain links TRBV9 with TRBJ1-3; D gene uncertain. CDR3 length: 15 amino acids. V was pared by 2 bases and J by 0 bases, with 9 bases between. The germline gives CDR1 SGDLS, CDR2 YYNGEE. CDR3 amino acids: CASSVEADSGNTIYF. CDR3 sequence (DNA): TGTGCCAGCAGCGTGGAGGCAGACTCTGGAAACACCATATATTTT. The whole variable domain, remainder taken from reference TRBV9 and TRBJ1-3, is DSGVTQTPKHLITATGQRVTLRCSPRSGDLSVYWYQQSLDQGLQFLIQYYNGEERAKGNILERFSAQQFPDLHSELNLSSLELGDSALYFCASSVEADSGNTIYFGEGSWLTVV.

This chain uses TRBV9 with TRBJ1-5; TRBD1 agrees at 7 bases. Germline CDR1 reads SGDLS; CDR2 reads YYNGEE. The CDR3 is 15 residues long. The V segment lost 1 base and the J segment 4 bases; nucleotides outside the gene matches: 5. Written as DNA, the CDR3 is TGTGCCAGCAGCGTAAGTGGGACAGAGAATCAGCCCCAGCATTTT. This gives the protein CASSVSGTENQPQHF.

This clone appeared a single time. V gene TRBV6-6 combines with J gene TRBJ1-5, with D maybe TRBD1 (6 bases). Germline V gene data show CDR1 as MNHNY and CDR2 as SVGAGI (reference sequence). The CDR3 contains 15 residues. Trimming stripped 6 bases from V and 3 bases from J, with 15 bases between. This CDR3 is CASRYKRGSNQPQHF. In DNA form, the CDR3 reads TGTGCCAGCAGGTACAAAAGGGGGTCCAATCAGCCCCAGCATTTT.

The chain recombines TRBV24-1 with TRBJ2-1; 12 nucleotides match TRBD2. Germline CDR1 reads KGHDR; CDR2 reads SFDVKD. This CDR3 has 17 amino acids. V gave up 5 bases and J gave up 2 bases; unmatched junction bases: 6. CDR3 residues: CATSATSGSGAYNEQFF. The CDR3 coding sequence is TGTGCCACCAGTGCGACTAGCGGGAGTGGGGCCTACAATGAGCAGTTCTTC.

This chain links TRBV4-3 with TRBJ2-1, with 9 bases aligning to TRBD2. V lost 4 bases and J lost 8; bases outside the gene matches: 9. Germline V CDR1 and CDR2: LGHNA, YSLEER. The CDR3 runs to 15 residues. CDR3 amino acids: CASSPTAGGGYEQFF. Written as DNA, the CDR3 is TGCGCCAGCAGCCCCACAGCGGGAGGAGGTTATGAGCAGTTCTTC.

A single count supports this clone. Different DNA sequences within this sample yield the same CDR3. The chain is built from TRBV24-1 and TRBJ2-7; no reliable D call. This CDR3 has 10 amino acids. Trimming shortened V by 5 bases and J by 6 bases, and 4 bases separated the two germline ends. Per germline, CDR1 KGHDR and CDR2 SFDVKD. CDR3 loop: CATSAREQYF. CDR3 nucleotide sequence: TGTGCCACCAGTGCCCGCGAGCAGTACTTC.

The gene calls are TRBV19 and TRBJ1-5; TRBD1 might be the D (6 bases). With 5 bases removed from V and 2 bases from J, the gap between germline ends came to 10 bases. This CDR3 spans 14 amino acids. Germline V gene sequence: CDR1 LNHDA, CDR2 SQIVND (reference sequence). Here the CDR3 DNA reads TGTGCCAGTAGTCAGGGGTTGGGCAATCAGCCCCAGCATTTT. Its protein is CASSQGLGNQPQHF.

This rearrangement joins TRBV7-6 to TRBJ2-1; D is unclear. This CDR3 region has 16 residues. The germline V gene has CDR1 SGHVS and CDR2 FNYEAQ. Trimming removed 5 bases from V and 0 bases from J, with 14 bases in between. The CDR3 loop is CASSARYLSSYNEQFF. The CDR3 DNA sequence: TGTGCCAGCAGCGCCAGGTACCTGAGCTCCTACAATGAGCAGTTCTTC.

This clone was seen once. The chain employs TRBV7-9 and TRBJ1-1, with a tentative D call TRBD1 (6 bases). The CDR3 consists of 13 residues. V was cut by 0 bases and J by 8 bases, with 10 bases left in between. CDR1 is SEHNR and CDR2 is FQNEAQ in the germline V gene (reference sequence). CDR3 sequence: CASSLAHGTEAFF. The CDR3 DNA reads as TGTGCCAGCAGCTTAGCTCACGGGACAGAAGCTTTCTTT.

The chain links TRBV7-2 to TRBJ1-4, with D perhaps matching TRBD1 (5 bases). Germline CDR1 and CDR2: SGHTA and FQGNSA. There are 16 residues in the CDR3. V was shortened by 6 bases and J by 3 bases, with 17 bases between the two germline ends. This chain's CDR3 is CASREGIGRANEKLFF. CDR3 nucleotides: TGTGCCAGCAGGGAGGGGATAGGGCGGGCTAATGAAAAACTGTTTTTT.

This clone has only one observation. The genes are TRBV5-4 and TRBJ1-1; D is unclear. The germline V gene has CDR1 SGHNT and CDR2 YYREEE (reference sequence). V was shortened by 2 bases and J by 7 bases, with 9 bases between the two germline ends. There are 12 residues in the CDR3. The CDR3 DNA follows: TGTGCCAGCAGCTTTGGAGGTCGTGAAGCTTTCTTT. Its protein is CASSFGGREAFF.

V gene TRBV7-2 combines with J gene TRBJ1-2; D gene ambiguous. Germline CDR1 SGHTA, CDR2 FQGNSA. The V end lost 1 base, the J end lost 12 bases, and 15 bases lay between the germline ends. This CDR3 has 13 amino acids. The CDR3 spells CASSLGLAGLDTF. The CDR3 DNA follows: TGTGCCAGCAGCTTAGGTCTCGCCGGTCTGGACACCTTC. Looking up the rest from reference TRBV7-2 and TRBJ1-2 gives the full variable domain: GAGVSQSPSNKVTEKGKDVELRCDPISGHTALYWYRQSLGQGLEFLIYFQGNSAPDKSGLPSDRFSAERTGGSVSTLTIQRTQQEDSAVYLCASSLGLAGLDTFGSGTRLTVV.

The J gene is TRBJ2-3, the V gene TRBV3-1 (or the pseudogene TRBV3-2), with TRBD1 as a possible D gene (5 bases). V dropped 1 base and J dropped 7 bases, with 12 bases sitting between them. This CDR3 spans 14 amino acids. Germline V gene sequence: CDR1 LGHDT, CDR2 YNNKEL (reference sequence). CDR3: CASSQGQGWNTQYF. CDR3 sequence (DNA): TGTGCCAGCAGCCAAGGGCAGGGTTGGAATACGCAGTATTTT.

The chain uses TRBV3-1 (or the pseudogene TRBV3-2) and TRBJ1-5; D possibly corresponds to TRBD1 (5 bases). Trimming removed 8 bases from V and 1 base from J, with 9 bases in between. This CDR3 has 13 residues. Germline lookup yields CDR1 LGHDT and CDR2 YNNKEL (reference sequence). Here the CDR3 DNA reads TGTGCCAGCGGCCGACAGAGCAATCAGCCCCAGCATTTT. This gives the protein CASGRQSNQPQHF.

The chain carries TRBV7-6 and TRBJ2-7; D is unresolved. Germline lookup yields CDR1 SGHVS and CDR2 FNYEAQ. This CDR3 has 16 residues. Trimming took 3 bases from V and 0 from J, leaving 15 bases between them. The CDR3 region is CASSFSERQSSYEQYF. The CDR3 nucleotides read TGTGCCAGCAGCTTCTCTGAGAGACAAAGCTCCTACGAGCAGTACTTC.

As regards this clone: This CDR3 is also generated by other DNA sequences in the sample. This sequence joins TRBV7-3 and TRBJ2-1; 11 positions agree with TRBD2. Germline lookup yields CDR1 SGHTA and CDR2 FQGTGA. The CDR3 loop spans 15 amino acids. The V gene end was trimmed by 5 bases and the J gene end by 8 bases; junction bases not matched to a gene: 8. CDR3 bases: TGTGCCAGCAGCCCATTAGCGGGGGGGCAGGATGAGCAGTTCTTC. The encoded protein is CASSPLAGGQDEQFF.

Here the CDR3 reads CASSGFQRGDNTGELFF. The CDR3 nucleotides read TGTGCCAGCAGCGGATTTCAGCGGGGGGATAACACCGGGGAGCTGTTTTTT. The gene calls are TRBV9 and TRBJ2-2; 9 bases fit TRBD2. This CDR3 is built from 17 residues. V lost 3 bases to trimming and J lost 2 bases; unmatched junction nucleotides: 8. Germline CDR1 reads SGDLS; CDR2 reads YYNGEE.

This CDR3 is CASSPTENTEAFF. In DNA, the CDR3 is TGTGCCAGCTCACCAACTGAGAACACTGAAGCTTTCTTT. V gene TRBV18 combines with J gene TRBJ1-1; no clear D. The CDR3 runs to 13 residues. Germline V CDR1 and CDR2: KGHSH, LQKENI. Trimming removed 2 bases from V and 1 base from J, with 5 bases in between.

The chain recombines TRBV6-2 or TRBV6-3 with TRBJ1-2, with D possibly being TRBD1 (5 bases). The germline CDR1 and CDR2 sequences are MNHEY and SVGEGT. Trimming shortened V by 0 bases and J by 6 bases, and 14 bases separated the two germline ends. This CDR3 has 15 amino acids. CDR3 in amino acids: CASSYSRGAADGYTF. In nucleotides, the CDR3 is TGTGCCAGCAGTTACTCGCGGGGCGCGGCGGATGGCTACACCTTC.